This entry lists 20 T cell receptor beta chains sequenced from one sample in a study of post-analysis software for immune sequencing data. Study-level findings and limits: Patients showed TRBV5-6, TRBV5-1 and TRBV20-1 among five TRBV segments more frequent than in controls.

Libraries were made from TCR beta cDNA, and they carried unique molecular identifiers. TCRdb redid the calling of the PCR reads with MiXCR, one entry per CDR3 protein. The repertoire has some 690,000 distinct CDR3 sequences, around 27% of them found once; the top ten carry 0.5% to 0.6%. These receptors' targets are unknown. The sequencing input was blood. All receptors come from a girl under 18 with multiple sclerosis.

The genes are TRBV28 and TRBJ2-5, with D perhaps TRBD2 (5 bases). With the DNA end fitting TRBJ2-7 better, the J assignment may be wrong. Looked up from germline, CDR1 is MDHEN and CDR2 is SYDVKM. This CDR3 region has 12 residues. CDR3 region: CASGLQAREQYF. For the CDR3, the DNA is TGTGCCAGCGGACTTCAGGCCCGCGAGCAGTACTTC.

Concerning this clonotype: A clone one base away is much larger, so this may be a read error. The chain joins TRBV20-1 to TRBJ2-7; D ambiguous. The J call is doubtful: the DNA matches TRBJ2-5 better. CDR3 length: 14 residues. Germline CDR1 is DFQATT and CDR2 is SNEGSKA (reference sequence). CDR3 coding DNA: TGCAGAGCTAGAGACCCGGGCTATGGAGCGACCCAGTACTTC. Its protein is CRARDPGYGATQYF.

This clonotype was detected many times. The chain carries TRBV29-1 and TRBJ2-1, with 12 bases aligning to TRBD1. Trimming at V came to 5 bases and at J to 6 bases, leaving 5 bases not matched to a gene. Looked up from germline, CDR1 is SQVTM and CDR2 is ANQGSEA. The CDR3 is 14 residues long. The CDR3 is CSVLGQGAPNEQFF. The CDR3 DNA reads TGCAGCGTTCTGGGACAGGGGGCCCCCAATGAGCAGTTCTTC.

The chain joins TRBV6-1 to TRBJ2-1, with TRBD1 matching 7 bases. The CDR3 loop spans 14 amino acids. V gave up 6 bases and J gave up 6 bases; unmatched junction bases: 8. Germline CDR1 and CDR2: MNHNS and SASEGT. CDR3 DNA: TGTGCCAGCAGGAGCAGTACAGGGGCCAATGAGCAGTTCTTC. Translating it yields CASRSSTGANEQFF.

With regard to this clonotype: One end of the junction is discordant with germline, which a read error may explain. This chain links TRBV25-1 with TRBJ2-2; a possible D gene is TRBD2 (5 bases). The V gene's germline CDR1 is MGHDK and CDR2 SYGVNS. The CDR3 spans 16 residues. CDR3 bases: TGTGCCAGCAGTGAATTTGGAGCGTCGGTACCCGGGGAGCGGTTTTTT. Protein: CASSEFGASVPGERFF. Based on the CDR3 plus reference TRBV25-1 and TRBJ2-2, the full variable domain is EADIYQTPRYLVIGTGKKITLECSQTMGHDKMYWYQQDPGMELHLIHYSYGVNSTEKGDLSSESTVSRIRTEHFPLTLESARPSHTSQYLCASSEFGASVPGERFFGEGSRLTVL.

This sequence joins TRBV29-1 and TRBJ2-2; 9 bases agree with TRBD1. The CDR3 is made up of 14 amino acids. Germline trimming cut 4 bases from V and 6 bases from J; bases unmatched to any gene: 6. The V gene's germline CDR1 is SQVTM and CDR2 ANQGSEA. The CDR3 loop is CSVARRTGAGELFF. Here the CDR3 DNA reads TGCAGCGTTGCTCGGCGGACAGGGGCCGGGGAGCTGTTTTTT.

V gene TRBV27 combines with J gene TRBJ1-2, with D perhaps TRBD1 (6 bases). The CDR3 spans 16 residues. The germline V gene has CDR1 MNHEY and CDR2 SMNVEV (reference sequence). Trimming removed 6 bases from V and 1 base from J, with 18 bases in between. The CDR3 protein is CASRSTDSFYNYGYTF. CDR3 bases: TGTGCCAGCAGGTCCACGGACAGCTTCTATAACTATGGCTACACCTTC.

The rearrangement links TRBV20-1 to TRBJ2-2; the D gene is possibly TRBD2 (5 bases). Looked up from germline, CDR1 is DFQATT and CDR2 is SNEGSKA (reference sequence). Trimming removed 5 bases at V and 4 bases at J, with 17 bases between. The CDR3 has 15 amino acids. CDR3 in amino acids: CSAPKGGLSTGELFF. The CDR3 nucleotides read TGCAGTGCTCCGAAAGGAGGACTGAGCACCGGGGAGCTGTTTTTT.

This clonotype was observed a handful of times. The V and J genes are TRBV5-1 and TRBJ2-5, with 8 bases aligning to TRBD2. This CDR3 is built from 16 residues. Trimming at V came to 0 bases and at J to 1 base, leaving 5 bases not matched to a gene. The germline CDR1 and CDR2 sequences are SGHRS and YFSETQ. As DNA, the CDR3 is TGCGCCAGCAGCTTGGCCAGCGGGGGTCGCCAAGAGACCCAGTACTTC. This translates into CASSLASGGRQETQYF.

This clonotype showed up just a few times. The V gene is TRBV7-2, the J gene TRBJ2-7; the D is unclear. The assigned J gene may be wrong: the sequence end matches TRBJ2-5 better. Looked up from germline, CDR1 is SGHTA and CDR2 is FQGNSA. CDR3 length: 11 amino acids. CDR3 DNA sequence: TGTGCCAGCACCGATTGGGAGACCCAGTACTTC. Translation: CASTDWETQYF.

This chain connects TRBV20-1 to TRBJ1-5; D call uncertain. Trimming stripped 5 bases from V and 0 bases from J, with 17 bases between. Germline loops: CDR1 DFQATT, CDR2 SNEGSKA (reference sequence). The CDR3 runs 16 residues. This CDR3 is CSAGYSAGFSNQPQHF. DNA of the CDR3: TGCAGTGCTGGATACTCGGCTGGGTTTAGCAATCAGCCCCAGCATTTT.

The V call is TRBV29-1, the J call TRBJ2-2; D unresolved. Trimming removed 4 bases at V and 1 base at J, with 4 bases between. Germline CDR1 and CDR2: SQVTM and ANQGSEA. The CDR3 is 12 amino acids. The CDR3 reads CSVGQNTGELFF. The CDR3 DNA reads TGCAGCGTTGGACAGAACACCGGGGAGCTGTTTTTT.

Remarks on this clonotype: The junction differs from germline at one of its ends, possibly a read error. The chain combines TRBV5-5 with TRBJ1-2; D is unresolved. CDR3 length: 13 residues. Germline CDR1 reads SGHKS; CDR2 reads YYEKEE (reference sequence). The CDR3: CASSLALSYRYTF. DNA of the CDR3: TGTGCCAGCAGCTTGGCGCTCAGCTATCGCTACACCTTC. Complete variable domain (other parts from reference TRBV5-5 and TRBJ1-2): DAGVTQSPTHLIKTRGQQVTLRCSPISGHKSVSWYQQVLGQGPQFIFQYYEKEERGRGNFPDRFSARQFPNYSSELNVNALLLGDSALYLCASSLALSYRYTFGSGTRLTVV.

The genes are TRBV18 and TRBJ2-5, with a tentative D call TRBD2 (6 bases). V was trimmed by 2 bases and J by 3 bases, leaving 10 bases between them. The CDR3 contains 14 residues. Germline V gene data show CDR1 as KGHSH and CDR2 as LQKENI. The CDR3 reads CASSPAGYEETQYF. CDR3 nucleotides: TGTGCCAGCTCACCAGCGGGGTACGAAGAGACCCAGTACTTC.

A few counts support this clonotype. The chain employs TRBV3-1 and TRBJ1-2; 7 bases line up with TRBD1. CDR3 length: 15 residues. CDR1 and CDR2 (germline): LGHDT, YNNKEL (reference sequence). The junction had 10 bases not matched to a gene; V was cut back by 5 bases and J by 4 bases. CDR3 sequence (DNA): TGTGCCAGCAGCTACCGGACAGGAGGAATCTATGGCTACACCTTC. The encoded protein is CASSYRTGGIYGYTF. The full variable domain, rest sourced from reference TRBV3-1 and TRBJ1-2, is DTAVSQTPKYLVTQMGNDKSIKCEQNLGHDTMYWYKQDSKKFLKIMFSYNNKELIINETVPNRFSPKSPDKAHLNLHINSLELGDSAVYFCASSYRTGGIYGYTFGSGTRLTVV.

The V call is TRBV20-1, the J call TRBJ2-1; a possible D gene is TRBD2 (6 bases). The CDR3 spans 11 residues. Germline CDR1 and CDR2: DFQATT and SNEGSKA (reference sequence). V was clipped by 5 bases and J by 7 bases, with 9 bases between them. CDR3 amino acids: CSADRENEQFF. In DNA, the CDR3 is TGCAGTGCTGATCGGGAGAATGAGCAGTTCTTC.

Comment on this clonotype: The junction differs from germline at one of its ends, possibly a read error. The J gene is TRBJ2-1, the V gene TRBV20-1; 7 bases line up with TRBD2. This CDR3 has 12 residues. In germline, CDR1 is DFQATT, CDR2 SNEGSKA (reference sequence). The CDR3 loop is CSASREDNEQVF. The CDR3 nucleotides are TGCAGTGCTAGTCGGGAGGACAATGAGCAGGTCTTC.

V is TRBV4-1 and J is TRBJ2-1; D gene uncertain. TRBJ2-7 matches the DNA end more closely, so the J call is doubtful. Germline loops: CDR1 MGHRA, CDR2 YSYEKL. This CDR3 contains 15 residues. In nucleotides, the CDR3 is TGCGCCAGCAGCCTAGCCCCGAGCTCCTACAATGAGCAGTACTTC. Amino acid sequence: CASSLAPSSYNEQYF.

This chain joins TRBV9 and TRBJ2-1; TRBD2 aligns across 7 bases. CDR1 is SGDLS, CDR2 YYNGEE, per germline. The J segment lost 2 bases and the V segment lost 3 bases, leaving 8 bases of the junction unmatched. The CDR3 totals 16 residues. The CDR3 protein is CASSERGSGAYNEQFF. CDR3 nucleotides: TGTGCCAGCAGCGAGCGGGGAAGCGGAGCCTACAATGAGCAGTTCTTC.

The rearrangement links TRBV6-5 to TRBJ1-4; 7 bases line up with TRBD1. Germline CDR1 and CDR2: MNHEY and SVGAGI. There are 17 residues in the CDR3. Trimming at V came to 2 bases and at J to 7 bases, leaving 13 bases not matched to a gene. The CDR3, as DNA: TGTGCCAGCAGTTACCAACAGGGGCGCCCAAAGATTGAAAAACTGTTTTTT. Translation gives CASSYQQGRPKIEKLFF.